One TCR beta chain is described in this entry. Random hexamers were used to reverse transcribe roughly 0.5 to 1 ug of RNA. In TCRdb, the immunoSEQ multiplex PCR reads were re-called with MiXCR into one record per CDR3 protein. This table holds 150,000 to 190,000 distinct CDR3 sequences, 95% found once. The sample originates from a study of CD8 T cells in Susac syndrome. Study summary: Blood was drawn from Susac syndrome patients while they were therapy-naive, on corticosteroids, or on intravenous immunoglobulin alone.

Negative magnetic isolation gave CD8+ and CD4+ cells; FACS enriched CD8+ TEMRA. V gave up 1 base and J gave up 10 bases, with 13 bases separating them. This CDR3 has 13 residues. Sequencing input: CD4+ T cells from PBMCs. The rearrangement uses TRBV23-1 and TRBJ1-1; D is possibly TRBD1 (5 bases). TRBV23-1 is marked as an open reading frame, function uncertain. This receptor was obtained from a human donor with Susac syndrome. The CDR3 here is CASSQCGGYGAFF. The CDR3 DNA follows: TGCGCCAGCAGTCAATGCGGGGGATACGGAGCTTTCTTT.